This is a list of T cell receptor beta chains from one sample in a study of blood T cells in healthy people across ages. TCRdb passed the 5' RACE reads through MiXCR, listing each CDR3 protein once. The table shows 500,000 to 600,000 distinct CDR3 sequences, with approximately 30% occurring only once. Sequencing was performed on blood. Source of these receptors: a woman between 65 and 79 years old in good health. The CDR3 runs from the conserved cysteine through the conserved F or W. A D gene is named only where the DNA matches it firmly. Some rows have no size entry. The others give once, few or many, or a class for an expanded clone.

j_gene: TRBJ1-1
len: 15
v_gene: TRBV5-1
abundance: few
d_gene: .
CDR3nt: TGCGCCAGCAGCTTGGATGGGGGATTGAACACTGAAGCTTTCTTT
CDR3aa: CASSLDGGLNTEAFF

j_gene: TRBJ2-7
len: 13
v_gene: TRBV18
abundance: few
d_gene: .
CDR3nt: TGTGCCAGCTCACCACGGGCTCTGGCCGAGCAGTACTTC
CDR3aa: CASSPRALAEQYF

j_gene: TRBJ1-4
len: 15
v_gene: TRBV7-2
abundance: .
d_gene: .
CDR3nt: TGTGCCAGCAGCGAACAGGGCGGGGGCTACGAAAAACTGTTTTTT
CDR3aa: CASSEQGGGYEKLFF

j_gene: TRBJ2-5
len: 16
v_gene: TRBV3-1
abundance: .
d_gene: TRBD1
CDR3nt: TGTGCCAGCAGCCAAGTGGGGACAGCCTTAGGAGAGACCCAGTACTTC
CDR3aa: CASSQVGTALGETQYF

j_gene: TRBJ1-1
len: 13
v_gene: TRBV12-3/TRBV12-4
abundance: few
d_gene: .
CDR3nt: TGTGCCAGCAGCCAAGGGACAAACACTGAAGCTTTCTTT
CDR3aa: CASSQGTNTEAFF

j_gene: TRBJ1-1
len: 16
v_gene: TRBV7-9
abundance: few
d_gene: TRBD1
CDR3nt: TGTGCCAGCAGCTTCGAGGGGGCCAGAGCGAACACTGAAGCTTTCTTT
CDR3aa: CASSFEGARANTEAFF

j_gene: TRBJ2-5
len: 14
v_gene: TRBV4-1
abundance: many
d_gene: .
CDR3nt: TGCGCCAGCAGCATAGACGGATACCAAGAGACCCAGTACTTC
CDR3aa: CASSIDGYQETQYF

j_gene: TRBJ1-5
len: 13
v_gene: TRBV29-1
abundance: .
d_gene: .
CDR3nt: TGCAGCGTTACGGAAAACCTTAATCAGCCCCAGCATTTT
CDR3aa: CSVTENLNQPQHF

j_gene: TRBJ2-5
len: 15
v_gene: TRBV7-2
abundance: .
d_gene: TRBD1
CDR3nt: TGTGCCAGCAGCTTAAACAGGGGGAGAGGAGAGACCCAGTACTTC
CDR3aa: CASSLNRGRGETQYF

j_gene: TRBJ2-2
len: 15
v_gene: TRBV20-1
abundance: .
d_gene: TRBD1
CDR3nt: TGCAGTGCTAGACGGACAGGTGGGGCAGGCGGGGAGCTGTTTTTT
CDR3aa: CSARRTGGAGGELFF

j_gene: TRBJ2-1
len: 16
v_gene: TRBV6-2/TRBV6-3
abundance: .
d_gene: TRBD2
CDR3nt: TGTGCCAGCAAAGACGTACGCGGACTAGCGGTAGGGGAGCAGTTCTTC
CDR3aa: CASKDVRGLAVGEQFF

j_gene: TRBJ2-3
len: 16
v_gene: TRBV5-4
abundance: .
d_gene: .
CDR3nt: TGTGCCAGCAGCTCTGTCGCCCAGCGGGGGACAGATACACAGTATTTT
CDR3aa: CASSSVAQRGTDTQYF

j_gene: TRBJ2-5
len: 14
v_gene: TRBV4-1
abundance: .
d_gene: .
CDR3nt: TGCGCCAGCAGCCGCGGGACTCTAGAAGAGACCCAGTACTTC
CDR3aa: CASSRGTLEETQYF

j_gene: TRBJ2-2
len: 15
v_gene: TRBV28
abundance: .
d_gene: .
CDR3nt: TGTGCCAGCAGTCCGTATAATAAGAACACCGGGGAGCTGTTTTTT
CDR3aa: CASSPYNKNTGELFF

j_gene: TRBJ2-7
len: 16
v_gene: TRBV5-1
abundance: .
d_gene: .
CDR3nt: TGCGCCAGCAGCGTCGGGGGGCGCACATACTCCTACGAGCAGTACTTC
CDR3aa: CASSVGGRTYSYEQYF

j_gene: TRBJ2-3
len: 15
v_gene: TRBV5-1
abundance: .
d_gene: TRBD1
CDR3nt: TGCGCCAGCAGCTTGGGAGGGGGCTGGGCAGATACGCAGTATTTT
CDR3aa: CASSLGGGWADTQYF

j_gene: TRBJ2-5
len: 14
v_gene: TRBV18
abundance: few
d_gene: .
CDR3nt: TGTGCCAGCTCACCATGGAATATCCGGGAGACCCAGTACTTC
CDR3aa: CASSPWNIRETQYF

j_gene: TRBJ2-3
len: 13
v_gene: TRBV10-3
abundance: few
d_gene: .
CDR3nt: TGTGCCATCGCATTCGGCTTGGGAGATACGCAGTATTTT
CDR3aa: CAIAFGLGDTQYF

j_gene: TRBJ2-4
len: 12
v_gene: TRBV6-5
abundance: few
d_gene: .
CDR3nt: TGTGCCAGCAGTTACGAGGCTAGCAAACGGTACTTC
CDR3aa: CASSYEASKRYF

j_gene: TRBJ1-1
len: 13
v_gene: TRBV5-1
abundance: .
d_gene: .
CDR3nt: TGCGCCAGCAGACCGGCTGGGAGCACTGAAGCTTTCTTT
CDR3aa: CASRPAGSTEAFF

j_gene: TRBJ2-7
len: 15
v_gene: TRBV5-1
abundance: many
d_gene: .
CDR3nt: TGCGCCAGCAGCTTTGGGCCGGACACCCTCTACGAGCAGTACTTC
CDR3aa: CASSFGPDTLYEQYF

j_gene: TRBJ1-4
len: 18
v_gene: TRBV25-1
abundance: .
d_gene: TRBD1
CDR3nt: TGTGCCAGCAGTGATCGAACCGGGACAGGGGGCGCTGGTGAAAAACTGTTTTTT
CDR3aa: CASSDRTGTGGAGEKLFF

j_gene: TRBJ2-1
len: 16
v_gene: TRBV6-1
abundance: .
d_gene: .
CDR3nt: TGTGCCAGCAGTGAAGGTGTGACCACGTCAGGCGATGAGCAGTTCTTC
CDR3aa: CASSEGVTTSGDEQFF

j_gene: TRBJ1-2
len: 16
v_gene: TRBV4-2
abundance: few
d_gene: TRBD1
CDR3nt: TGTGCCAGCAGCCAAGCGGTGGGACAGGGATCGGCTGGCTACACCTTC
CDR3aa: CASSQAVGQGSAGYTF

j_gene: TRBJ1-6
len: 15
v_gene: TRBV15
abundance: few
d_gene: .
CDR3nt: TGTGCCACCAGCAGAGAATTTAGGAGAAATTCACCCCTCCACTTT
CDR3aa: CATSREFRRNSPLHF

j_gene: TRBJ1-4
len: 16
v_gene: TRBV7-2
abundance: once
d_gene: .
CDR3nt: TGTGCCAGCAGCTTAGGGGGTCGGGATACCAGTGAAAAACTGTTTTTT
CDR3aa: CASSLGGRDTSEKLFF

j_gene: TRBJ2-7
len: 13
v_gene: TRBV12-3/TRBV12-4
abundance: few
d_gene: .
CDR3nt: TGTGCCAGCAGTAGTGCCGGAGAGAGCGAGCAGTACTTC
CDR3aa: CASSSAGESEQYF

j_gene: TRBJ1-3
len: 17
v_gene: TRBV3-1
abundance: few
d_gene: .
CDR3nt: TGTGCCAGCAGCCAAGATCGCGACAGCGAACCTGGAAACACCATATATTTT
CDR3aa: CASSQDRDSEPGNTIYF

j_gene: TRBJ1-2
len: 13
v_gene: TRBV14
abundance: .
d_gene: .
CDR3nt: TGTGCCAGCAGCCAAGATACCCAGTGGGGCTACACCTTC
CDR3aa: CASSQDTQWGYTF

j_gene: TRBJ1-2
len: 15
v_gene: TRBV4-2
abundance: .
d_gene: .
CDR3nt: TGTGCCAGCAGCCGCCTAGAATCGGGGAAAGGAGGCTACACCTTC
CDR3aa: CASSRLESGKGGYTF

j_gene: TRBJ1-5
len: 13
v_gene: TRBV5-1
abundance: few
d_gene: .
CDR3nt: TGCGCCAGCAGCTCGGACGGCTATCAGCCCCAGCATTTT
CDR3aa: CASSSDGYQPQHF

j_gene: TRBJ2-5
len: 17
v_gene: TRBV7-2
abundance: .
d_gene: .
CDR3nt: TGTGCCAGCAGCTTAGGAAGAGATCACCTAATTGTAGAGACCCAGTACTTC
CDR3aa: CASSLGRDHLIVETQYF

j_gene: TRBJ2-1
len: 12
v_gene: TRBV6-2/TRBV6-3
abundance: .
d_gene: .
CDR3nt: TGTGCCAGCAGTCCCTCCCGGAGGGAGCAGTTCTTC
CDR3aa: CASSPSRREQFF

j_gene: TRBJ2-1
len: 17
v_gene: TRBV12-3/TRBV12-4
abundance: few
d_gene: .
CDR3nt: TGTGCCAGCAGTTTTGACCGGGGAGCCCGGGTAAACAATGAGCAGTTCTTC
CDR3aa: CASSFDRGARVNNEQFF

j_gene: TRBJ2-7
len: 13
v_gene: TRBV27
abundance: .
d_gene: .
CDR3nt: TGTGCCAGCAGTTTATCTACAGGGAACGAGCAGTACTTC
CDR3aa: CASSLSTGNEQYF

j_gene: TRBJ2-6
len: 15
v_gene: TRBV4-2
abundance: .
d_gene: .
CDR3nt: TGTGCCAGCAGCCAGGAAAGGGGTGGGGCCAACGTCCTGACTTTC
CDR3aa: CASSQERGGANVLTF

j_gene: TRBJ1-5
len: 15
v_gene: TRBV19
abundance: .
d_gene: TRBD1
CDR3nt: TGTGCCAGTAGTATTAGAGGGGGCGGCAATCAGCCCCAGCATTTT
CDR3aa: CASSIRGGGNQPQHF